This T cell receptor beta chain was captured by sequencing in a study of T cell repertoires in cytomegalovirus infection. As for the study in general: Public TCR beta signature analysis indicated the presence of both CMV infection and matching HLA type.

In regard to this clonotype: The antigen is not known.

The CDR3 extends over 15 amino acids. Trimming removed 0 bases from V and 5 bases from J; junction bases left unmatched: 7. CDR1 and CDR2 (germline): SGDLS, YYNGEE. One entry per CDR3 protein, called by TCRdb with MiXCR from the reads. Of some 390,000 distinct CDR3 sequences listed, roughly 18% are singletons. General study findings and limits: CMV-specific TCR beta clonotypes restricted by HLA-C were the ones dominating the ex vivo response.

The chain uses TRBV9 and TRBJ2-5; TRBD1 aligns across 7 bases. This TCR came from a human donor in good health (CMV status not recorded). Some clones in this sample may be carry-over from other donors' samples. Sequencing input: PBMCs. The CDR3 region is CASSVGGGSEETQYF. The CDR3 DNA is TGTGCCAGCAGCGTAGGAGGGGGCAGTGAGGAGACCCAGTACTTC.